The clone carrying this TCR beta chain has just a few counts. Its antigen is as yet unknown. This sample was taken from a study of Graves' ophthalmopathy and Graves' hyperthyroidism. Trimming removed 0 bases from V and 4 bases from J, with 13 bases in between. The CDR3 runs 15 residues. Germline assignment: CDR1 SGDLS and CDR2 YYNGEE. Patients newly diagnosed with hyperthyroidism, under 2 months' duration, were aged 18 to 65, the study reports. Diagnosis used clinical symptoms, serum thyroxine, TRAb, thyroid ultrasound and orbital computed tomography. General study points: A 13-signature model separated ophthalmopathy from stable hyperthyroidism, reaching around 88% sensitivity and 81.08% specificity cross-validated.

RNA transcripts were the source from which TCR beta CDR3 regions were amplified. Scientists carried out first-round RT-PCR using HTBI primers and then a second-round multiplex PCR. Via MiXCR, TCRdb re-called the multiplex PCR reads, giving one row per CDR3 protein. This sample carries 500,000 to 700,000 distinct CDR3 sequences, roughly 20% of them seen once, and the ten largest clones take around 7%. This sequence originates from a woman younger than 35 with stable Graves' hyperthyroidism. Some clones in this sample may be carry-over from other donors' samples. This rearrangement joins TRBV9 to TRBJ1-2; D possibly corresponds to TRBD1 (5 bases). Source material: peripheral blood. Here the CDR3 reads CASSVDGGRAYGYTF. CDR3 DNA: TGTGCCAGCAGCGTAGACGGCGGCAGGGCCTATGGCTACACCTTC. The variable domain in full, completed from reference TRBV9 and TRBJ1-2, reads DSGVTQTPKHLITATGQRVTLRCSPRSGDLSVYWYQQSLDQGLQFLIQYYNGEERAKGNILERFSAQQFPDLHSELNLSSLELGDSALYFCASSVDGGRAYGYTFGSGTRLTVV.